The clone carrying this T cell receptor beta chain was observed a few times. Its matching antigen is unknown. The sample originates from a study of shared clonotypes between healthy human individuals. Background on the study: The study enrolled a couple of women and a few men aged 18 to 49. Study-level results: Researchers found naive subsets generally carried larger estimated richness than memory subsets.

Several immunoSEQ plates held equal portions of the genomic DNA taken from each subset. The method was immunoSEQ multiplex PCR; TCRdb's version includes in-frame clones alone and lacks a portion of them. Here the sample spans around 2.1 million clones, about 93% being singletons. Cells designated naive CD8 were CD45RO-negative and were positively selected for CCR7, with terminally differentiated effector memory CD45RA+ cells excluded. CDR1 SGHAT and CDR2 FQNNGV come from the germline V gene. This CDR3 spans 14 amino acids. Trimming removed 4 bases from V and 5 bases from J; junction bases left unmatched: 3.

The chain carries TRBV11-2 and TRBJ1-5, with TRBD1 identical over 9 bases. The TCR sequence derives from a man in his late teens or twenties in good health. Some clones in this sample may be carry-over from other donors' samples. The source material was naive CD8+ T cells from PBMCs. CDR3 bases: TGTGCCAGCAGCTGGGGACAGGGACATCAGCCCCAGCATTTT. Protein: CASSWGQGHQPQHF.